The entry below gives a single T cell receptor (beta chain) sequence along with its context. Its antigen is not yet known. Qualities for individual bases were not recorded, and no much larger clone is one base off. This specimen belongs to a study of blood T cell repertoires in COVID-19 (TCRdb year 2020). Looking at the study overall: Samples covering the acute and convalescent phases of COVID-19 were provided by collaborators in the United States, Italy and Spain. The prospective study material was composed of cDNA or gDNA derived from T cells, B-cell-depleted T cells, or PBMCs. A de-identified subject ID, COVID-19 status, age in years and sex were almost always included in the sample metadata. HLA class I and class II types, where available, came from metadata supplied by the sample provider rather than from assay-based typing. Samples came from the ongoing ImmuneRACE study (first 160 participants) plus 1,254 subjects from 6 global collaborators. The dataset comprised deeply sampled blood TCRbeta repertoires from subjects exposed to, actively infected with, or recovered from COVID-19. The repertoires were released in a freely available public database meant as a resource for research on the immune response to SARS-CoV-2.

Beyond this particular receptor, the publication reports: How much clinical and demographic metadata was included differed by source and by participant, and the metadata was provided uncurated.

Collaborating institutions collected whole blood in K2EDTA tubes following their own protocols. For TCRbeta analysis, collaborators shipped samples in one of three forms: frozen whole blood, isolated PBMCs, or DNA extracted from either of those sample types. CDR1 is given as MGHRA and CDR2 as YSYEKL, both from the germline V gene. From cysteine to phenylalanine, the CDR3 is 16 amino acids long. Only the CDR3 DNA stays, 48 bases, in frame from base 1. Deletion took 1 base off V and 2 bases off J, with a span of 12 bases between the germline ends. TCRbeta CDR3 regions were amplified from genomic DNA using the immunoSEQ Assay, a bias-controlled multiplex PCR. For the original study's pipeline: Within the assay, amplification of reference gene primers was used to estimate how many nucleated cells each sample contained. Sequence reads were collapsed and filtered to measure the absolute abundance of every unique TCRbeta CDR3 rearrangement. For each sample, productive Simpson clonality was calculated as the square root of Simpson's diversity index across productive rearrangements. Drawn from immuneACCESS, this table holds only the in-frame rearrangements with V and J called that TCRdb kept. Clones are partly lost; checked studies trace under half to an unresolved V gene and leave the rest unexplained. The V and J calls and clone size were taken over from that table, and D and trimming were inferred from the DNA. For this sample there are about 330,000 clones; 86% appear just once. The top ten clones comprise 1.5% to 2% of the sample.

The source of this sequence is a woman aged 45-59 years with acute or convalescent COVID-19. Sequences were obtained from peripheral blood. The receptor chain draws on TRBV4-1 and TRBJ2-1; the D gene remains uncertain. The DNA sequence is TGCGCCAGCAGCCAAGCCACCGCCCTACCCTACAATGAGCAGTTCTTC. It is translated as CASSQATALPYNEQFF.